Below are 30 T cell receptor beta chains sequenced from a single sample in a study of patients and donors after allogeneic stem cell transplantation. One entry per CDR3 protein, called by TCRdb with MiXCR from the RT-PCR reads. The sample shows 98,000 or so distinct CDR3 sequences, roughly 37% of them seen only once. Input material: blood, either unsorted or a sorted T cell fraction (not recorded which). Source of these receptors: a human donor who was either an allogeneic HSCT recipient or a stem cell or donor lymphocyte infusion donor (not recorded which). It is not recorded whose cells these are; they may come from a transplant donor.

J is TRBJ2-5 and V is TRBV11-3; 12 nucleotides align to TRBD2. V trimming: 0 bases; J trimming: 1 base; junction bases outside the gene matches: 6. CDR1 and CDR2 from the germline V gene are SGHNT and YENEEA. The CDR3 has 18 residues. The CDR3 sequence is CASSLEPLAGGLQETQYF. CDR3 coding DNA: TGTGCCAGCAGCTTAGAGCCTCTAGCGGGAGGGCTCCAAGAGACCCAGTACTTC.

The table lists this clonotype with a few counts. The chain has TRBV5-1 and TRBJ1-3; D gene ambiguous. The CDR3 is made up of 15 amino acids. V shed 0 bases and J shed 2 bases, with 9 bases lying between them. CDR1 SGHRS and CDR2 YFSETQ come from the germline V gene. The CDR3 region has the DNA TGCGCCAGCAGCTTGGGGGTCAGGCCTGGAAACACCATATATTTT. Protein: CASSLGVRPGNTIYF.

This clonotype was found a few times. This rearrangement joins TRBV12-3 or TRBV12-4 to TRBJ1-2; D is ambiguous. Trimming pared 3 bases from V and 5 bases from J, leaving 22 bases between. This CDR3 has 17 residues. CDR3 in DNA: TGTGCCAGCAGTTTTCCCCTCCCTACCGGCGCGCGATATGGCTACACCTTC. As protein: CASSFPLPTGARYGYTF.

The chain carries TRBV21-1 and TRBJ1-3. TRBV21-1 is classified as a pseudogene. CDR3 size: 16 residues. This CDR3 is CASRRRQGLSGNTIYF. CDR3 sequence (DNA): TGTGCCAGCAGACGACGACAAGGGCTCTCTGGAAACACCATATATTTT.

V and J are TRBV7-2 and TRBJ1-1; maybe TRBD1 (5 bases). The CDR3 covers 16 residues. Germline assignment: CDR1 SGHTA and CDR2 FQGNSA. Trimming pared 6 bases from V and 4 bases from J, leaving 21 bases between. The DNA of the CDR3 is TGTGCCAGCAGTCTAGTGGGGGACGGACGAAGCACTGAAGCTTTCTTT. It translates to CASSLVGDGRSTEAFF.

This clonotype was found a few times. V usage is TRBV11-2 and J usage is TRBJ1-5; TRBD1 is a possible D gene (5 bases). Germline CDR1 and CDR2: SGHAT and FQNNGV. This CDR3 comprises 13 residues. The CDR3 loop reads CATLGRNNQPQHF. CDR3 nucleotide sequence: TGTGCAACCTTGGGGCGGAACAATCAGCCCCAGCATTTT.

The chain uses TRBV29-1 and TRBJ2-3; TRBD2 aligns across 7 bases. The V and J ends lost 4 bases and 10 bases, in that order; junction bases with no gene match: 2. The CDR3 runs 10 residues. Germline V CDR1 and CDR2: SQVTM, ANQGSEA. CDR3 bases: TGCAGCGTTGTACGGGGGGCGCAGTATTTT. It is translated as CSVVRGAQYF.

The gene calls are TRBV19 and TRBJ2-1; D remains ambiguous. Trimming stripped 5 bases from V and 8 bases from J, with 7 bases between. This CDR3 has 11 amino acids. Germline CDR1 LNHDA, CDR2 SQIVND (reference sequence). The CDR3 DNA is TGTGCCAGTAGTTACAATCATGAGCAGTTCTTC. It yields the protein CASSYNHEQFF.

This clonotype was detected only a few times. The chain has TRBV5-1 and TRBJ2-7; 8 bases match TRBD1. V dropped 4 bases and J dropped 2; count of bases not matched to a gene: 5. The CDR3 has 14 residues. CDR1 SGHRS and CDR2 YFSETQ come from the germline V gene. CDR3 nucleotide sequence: TGCGCCAGCAGCGCGACAGGGGATCCCTACGAGCAGTACTTC. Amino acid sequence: CASSATGDPYEQYF.

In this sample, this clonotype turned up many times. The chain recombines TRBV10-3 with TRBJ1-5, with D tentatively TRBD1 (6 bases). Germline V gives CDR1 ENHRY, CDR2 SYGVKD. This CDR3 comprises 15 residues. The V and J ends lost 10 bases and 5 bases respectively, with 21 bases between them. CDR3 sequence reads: CATHQTGSLDQPQHF. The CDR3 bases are TGTGCCACCCACCAGACAGGATCCCTCGATCAGCCCCAGCATTTT.

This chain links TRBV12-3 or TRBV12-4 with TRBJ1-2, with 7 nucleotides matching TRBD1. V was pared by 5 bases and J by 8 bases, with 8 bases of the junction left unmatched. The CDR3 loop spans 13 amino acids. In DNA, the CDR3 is TGTGCCAGCAGTCTCGACAGGGTGAGGGGCTACACCTTC. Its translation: CASSLDRVRGYTF.

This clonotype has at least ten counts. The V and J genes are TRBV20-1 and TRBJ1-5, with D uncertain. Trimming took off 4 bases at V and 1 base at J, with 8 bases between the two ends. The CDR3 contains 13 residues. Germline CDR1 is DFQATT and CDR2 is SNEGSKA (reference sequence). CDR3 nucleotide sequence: TGCAGTGCTACGTGGGGAAGCAATCAGCCCCAGCATTTT. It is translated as CSATWGSNQPQHF.

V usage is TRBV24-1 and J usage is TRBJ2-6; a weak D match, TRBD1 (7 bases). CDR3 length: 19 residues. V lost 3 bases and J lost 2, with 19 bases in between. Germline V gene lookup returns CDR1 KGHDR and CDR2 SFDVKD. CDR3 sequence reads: CATSDGGTTGRTGANVLTF. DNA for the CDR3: TGTGCCACCAGTGATGGGGGGACGACAGGGAGGACTGGGGCCAACGTCCTGACTTTC.

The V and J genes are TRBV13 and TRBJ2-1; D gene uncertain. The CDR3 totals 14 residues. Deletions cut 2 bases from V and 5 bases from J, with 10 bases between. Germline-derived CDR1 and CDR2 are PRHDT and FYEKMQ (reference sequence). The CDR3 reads CASSLLRHHNEQFF. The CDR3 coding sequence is TGTGCCAGCAGCTTACTTCGGCACCACAATGAGCAGTTCTTC. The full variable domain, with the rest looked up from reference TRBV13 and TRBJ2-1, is AAGVIQSPRHLIKEKRETATLKCYPIPRHDTVYWYQQGPGQDPQFLISFYEKMQSDKGSIPDRFSAQQFSDYHSELNMSSLELGDSALYFCASSLLRHHNEQFFGPGTRLTVL.

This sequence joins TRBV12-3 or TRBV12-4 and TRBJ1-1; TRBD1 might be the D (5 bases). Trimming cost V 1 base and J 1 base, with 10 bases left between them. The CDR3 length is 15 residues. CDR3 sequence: CASSLVGTANTEAFF. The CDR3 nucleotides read TGTGCCAGCAGTTTAGTCGGGACGGCGAACACTGAAGCTTTCTTT.

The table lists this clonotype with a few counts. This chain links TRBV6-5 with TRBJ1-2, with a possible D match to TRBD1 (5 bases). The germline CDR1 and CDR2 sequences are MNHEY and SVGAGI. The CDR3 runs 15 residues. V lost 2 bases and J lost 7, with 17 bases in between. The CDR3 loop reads CASSYQVPGPGGYTF. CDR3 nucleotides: TGTGCCAGCAGTTACCAAGTTCCGGGGCCAGGTGGCTACACCTTC.

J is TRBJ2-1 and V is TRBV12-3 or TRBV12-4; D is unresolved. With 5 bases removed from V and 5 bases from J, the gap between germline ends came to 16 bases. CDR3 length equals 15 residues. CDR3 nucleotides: TGTGCCAGCAGTACATCTAGTCTCGGCAACAATGAGCAGTTCTTC. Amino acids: CASSTSSLGNNEQFF.

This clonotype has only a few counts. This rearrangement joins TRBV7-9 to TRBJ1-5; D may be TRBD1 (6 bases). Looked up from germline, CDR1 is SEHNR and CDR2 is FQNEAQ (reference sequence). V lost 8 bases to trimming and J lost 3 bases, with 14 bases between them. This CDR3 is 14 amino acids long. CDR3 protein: CASAAAGDNQPQHF. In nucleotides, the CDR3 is TGTGCCAGCGCGGCGGCAGGGGACAATCAGCCCCAGCATTTT.

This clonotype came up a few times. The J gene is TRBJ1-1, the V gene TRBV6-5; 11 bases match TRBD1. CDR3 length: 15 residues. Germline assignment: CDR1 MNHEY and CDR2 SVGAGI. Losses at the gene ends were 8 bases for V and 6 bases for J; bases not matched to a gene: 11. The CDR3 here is CASRLYPGQGAEAFF. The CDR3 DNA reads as TGTGCCAGCCGGCTGTATCCGGGACAGGGGGCTGAAGCTTTCTTT.

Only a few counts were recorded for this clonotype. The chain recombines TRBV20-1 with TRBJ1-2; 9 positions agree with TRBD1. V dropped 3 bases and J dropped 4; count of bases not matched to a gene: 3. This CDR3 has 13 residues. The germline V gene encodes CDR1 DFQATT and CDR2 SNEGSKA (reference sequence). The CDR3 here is CSASLGQGYGYTF. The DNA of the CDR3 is TGCAGTGCTAGTCTGGGACAGGGCTATGGCTACACCTTC.

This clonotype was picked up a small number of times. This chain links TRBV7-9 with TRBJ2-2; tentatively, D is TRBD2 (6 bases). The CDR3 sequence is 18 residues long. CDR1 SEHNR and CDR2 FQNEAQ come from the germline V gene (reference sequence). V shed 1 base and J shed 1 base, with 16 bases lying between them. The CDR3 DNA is TGTGCCAGCAGCTTAGGAATCGGACGGGACTTGAACACCGGGGAGCTGTTTTTT. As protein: CASSLGIGRDLNTGELFF.

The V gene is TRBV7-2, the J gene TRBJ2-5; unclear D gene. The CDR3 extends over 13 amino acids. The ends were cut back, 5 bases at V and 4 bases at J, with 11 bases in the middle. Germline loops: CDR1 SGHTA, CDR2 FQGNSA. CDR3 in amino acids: CASSLRVLETQYF. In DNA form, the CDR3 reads TGTGCCAGCAGCCTTAGGGTGTTAGAGACCCAGTACTTC.

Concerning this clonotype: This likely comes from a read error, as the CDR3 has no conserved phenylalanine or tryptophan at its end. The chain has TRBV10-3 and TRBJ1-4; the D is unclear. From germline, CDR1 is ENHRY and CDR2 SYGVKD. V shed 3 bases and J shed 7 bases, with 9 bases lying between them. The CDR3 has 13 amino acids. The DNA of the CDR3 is TGTGCCATCAGTGATTTTCCTAGTGAAAAACTGTTTTTG. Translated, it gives CAISDFPSEKLFL.

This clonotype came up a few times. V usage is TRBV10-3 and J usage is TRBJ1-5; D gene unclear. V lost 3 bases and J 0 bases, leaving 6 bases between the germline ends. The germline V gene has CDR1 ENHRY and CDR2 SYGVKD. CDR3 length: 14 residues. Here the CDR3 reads CAISEGHSNQPQHF. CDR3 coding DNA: TGTGCCATCAGTGAAGGGCATAGCAATCAGCCCCAGCATTTT.

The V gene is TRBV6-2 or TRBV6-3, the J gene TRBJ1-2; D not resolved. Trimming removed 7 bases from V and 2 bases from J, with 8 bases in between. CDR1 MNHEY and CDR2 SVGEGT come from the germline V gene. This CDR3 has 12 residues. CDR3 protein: CASKNGNYGYTF. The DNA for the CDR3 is TGTGCCAGCAAAAATGGGAACTATGGCTACACCTTC.

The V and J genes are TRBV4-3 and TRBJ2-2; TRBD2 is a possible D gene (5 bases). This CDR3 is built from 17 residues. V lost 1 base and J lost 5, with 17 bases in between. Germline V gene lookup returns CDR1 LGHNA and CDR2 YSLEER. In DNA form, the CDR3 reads TGCGCCAGCAGCCAAGTGGGGAGAAAGTCCGTAACCGGGGAGCTGTTTTTT. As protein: CASSQVGRKSVTGELFF.

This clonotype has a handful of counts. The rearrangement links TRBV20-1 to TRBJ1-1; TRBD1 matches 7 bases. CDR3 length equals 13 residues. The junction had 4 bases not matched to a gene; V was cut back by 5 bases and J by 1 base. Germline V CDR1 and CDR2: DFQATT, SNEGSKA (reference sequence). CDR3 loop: CSAAWTGNTEAFF. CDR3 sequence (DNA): TGCAGTGCTGCCTGGACAGGGAACACTGAAGCTTTCTTT.

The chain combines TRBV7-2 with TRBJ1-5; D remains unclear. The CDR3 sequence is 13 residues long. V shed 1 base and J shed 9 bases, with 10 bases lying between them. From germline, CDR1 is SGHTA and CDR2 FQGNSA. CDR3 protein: CASSLVSEMPQHF. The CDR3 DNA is TGTGCCAGCAGCTTAGTTTCAGAGATGCCCCAGCATTTT.

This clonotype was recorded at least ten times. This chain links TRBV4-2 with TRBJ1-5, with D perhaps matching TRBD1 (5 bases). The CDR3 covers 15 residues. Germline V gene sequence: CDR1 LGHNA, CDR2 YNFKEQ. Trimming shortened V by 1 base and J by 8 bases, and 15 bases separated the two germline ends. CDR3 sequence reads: CASSQVPGTREPQHF. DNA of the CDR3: TGTGCCAGCAGCCAAGTCCCGGGCACCAGGGAGCCCCAGCATTTT.

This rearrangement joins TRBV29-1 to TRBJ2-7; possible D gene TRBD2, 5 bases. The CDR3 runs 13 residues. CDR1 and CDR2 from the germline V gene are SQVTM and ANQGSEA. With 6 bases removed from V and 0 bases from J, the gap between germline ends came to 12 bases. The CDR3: CSVLGGSSYEQYF. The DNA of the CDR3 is TGCAGCGTACTGGGTGGGAGCTCCTACGAGCAGTACTTC.